The rows below give T cell receptor beta chains drawn from one sample of a study of response to subunit inactivated influenza vaccine. TCRdb processed the RT-PCR reads anew with MiXCR; each CDR3 protein has one entry. Counted here are 860,000 or so distinct CDR3 sequences, 21% occurring once; the ten biggest clones make up 10% to 13%. Sequences were derived from PBMCs from blood, sampled 5 days after vaccination. All receptors come from a man in his fifties or sixties who received an inactivated influenza vaccine. Both conserved end residues are trimmed from each CDR3. Each record gives: V gene, clone size, D gene, J gene, CDR3 protein. D genes are given only for firm matches. Clone size, where shown, is once, few, many, or a class for clones that have expanded.

TRBV20-1	few	TRBD1	TRBJ2-7	SARSGGENHEQY
TRBV4-3	few	-	TRBJ2-7	ASSQGPFGGAPYEQY
TRBV12-3/TRBV12-4	many	TRBD2	TRBJ2-3	ASSPREGTTDTQY
TRBV4-2	-	-	TRBJ2-5	ASSQGAGSGGGETQY
TRBV4-2	-	TRBD2	TRBJ2-3	ASSQDPLAGGSTDTQY
TRBV6-1	few	TRBD1	TRBJ2-3	ASKISGTGGSTDTQY
TRBV12-3/TRBV12-4	few	-	TRBJ1-1	ASSFGAGNTEAF
TRBV7-9	few	TRBD1	TRBJ2-5	ASSLGEYRGLETQY
TRBV7-2	-	-	TRBJ1-1	ASSLGIRGGNTEAF
TRBV27	few	TRBD1	TRBJ2-5	ASSLSFTGGTETQY
TRBV7-3	-	TRBD2	TRBJ2-3	ASSQIEGGPGDTQY